This T cell receptor (beta chain) was recovered during a study of shared clonotypes between healthy human individuals. Naive CD8 cells were CD45RO-negative, positively selected for CCR7, excluding terminally differentiated effector memory CD45RA+ cells. CDR1 is SQVTM, CDR2 ANQGSEA, per germline. The CDR3 covers 14 residues. Trimming at V came to 6 bases and at J to 4 bases, leaving 6 bases not matched to a gene. Study findings and constraints: Rarefaction demonstrated incomplete sorted-subset sequencing despite large depth. Shared across a few donors were approximately 5% of the naive CD4 clonotypes.

The run depth of the assay was deep. The repertoire was sequenced with immunoSEQ multiplex PCR; TCRdb's copy has only in-frame clones and lacks some. The repertoire holds approximately 2,200,000 clones, with about 93% as singletons. Remarks on this clone: Its specificity is not known.

What was sequenced was naive CD8+ T cells from PBMCs. The receptor was derived from a man aged 18 to 35 in good health. Some clones in this sample may be carry-over from other donors' samples. The chain uses TRBV29-1 and TRBJ2-2; 9 bases align to TRBD1. The CDR3 nucleotides read TGCAGCGTGGACAGGGGACGGAGCACCGGGGAGCTGTTTTTT. This translates into CSVDRGRSTGELFF.